The 8 T cell receptor beta chains reported below all come from one sample, sequenced in a study of cytomegalovirus exposure and HLA in healthy donors. With 60 Vbeta and 13 Jbeta primers, the PCR was carried out. Clones were read by immunoSEQ multiplex PCR, and TCRdb kept only the in-frame ones, dropping some. In the table there are a few hundred thousand clones, around 80% of which are singletons. The sequencing input was PBMCs. The receptors shown here come from a man between 25 and 39 years old in good health and CMV-seronegative.

The sample holds one count of this clone. The chain uses TRBV5-1 and TRBJ1-1; D might be TRBD1 (6 bases). Germline loops: CDR1 SGHRS, CDR2 YFSETQ. With 5 bases removed from V and 4 bases from J, the gap between germline ends came to 21 bases. The CDR3 is 16 residues long. Here the CDR3 DNA reads TGCGCCAGCAGGAAAACTTACAGGGATCTGAGCACTGAAGCTTTCTTT. Protein: CASRKTYRDLSTEAFF.

The chain has TRBV14 and TRBJ2-7; 9 nucleotides line up with TRBD1. CDR1 and CDR2 (germline): SGHDN, FVKESK. V was clipped by 3 bases and J by 4 bases; unmatched bases: 4. The CDR3 runs to 14 residues. CDR3 in DNA: TGTGCCAGCAGCCAGGGGACAGGGAAATACGAGCAGTACTTC. Residues: CASSQGTGKYEQYF.

The V and J genes are TRBV18 and TRBJ1-1; the match to TRBD1 covers 8 bases. V gave up 3 bases and J gave up 3 bases; unmatched junction bases: 3. CDR3 length: 14 residues. CDR1 and CDR2 from the germline V gene are KGHSH and LQKENI. The CDR3 spells CASSPGQAHTEAFF. The CDR3 bases are TGTGCCAGCTCACCGGGACAGGCGCACACTGAAGCTTTCTTT.

This clone was detected many times. The chain joins TRBV18 to TRBJ1-6; D is perhaps TRBD1 (6 bases). The V end lost 1 base, the J end lost 10 bases, and 8 bases lay between the germline ends. CDR1 and CDR2 (germline): KGHSH, LQKENI. The CDR3 runs to 13 residues. The CDR3 bases are TGTGCCAGCTCACCACAGGGGGAATCACCCCTCCACTTT. This sequence encodes CASSPQGESPLHF.

V gene TRBV18 combines with J gene TRBJ2-3; no firm D call. Trimming left V 2 bases short and J 1 base short, with 7 bases between. The CDR3 sequence is 14 residues long. The germline V gene has CDR1 KGHSH and CDR2 LQKENI. CDR3 nucleotide sequence: TGTGCCAGCTCACCAGTGGCCGGCACAGATACGCAGTATTTT. Encoded protein: CASSPVAGTDTQYF.

The table lists this clone with a few counts. The rearrangement uses TRBV27 and TRBJ2-3, with D hard to call. The V gene's germline CDR1 is MNHEY and CDR2 SMNVEV (reference sequence). This CDR3 spans 13 amino acids. Between the trimmed V and J ends, which lost 3 bases and 3 bases, there was a span of 7 bases. CDR3 amino acids: CASSLIQTDTQYF. Written as DNA, the CDR3 is TGTGCCAGCAGTTTGATTCAGACAGATACGCAGTATTTT.

This chain uses TRBV7-8 with TRBJ2-3, with a possible D match to TRBD2 (6 bases). CDR1 and CDR2 (germline): SGHVS, FQNEAQ. The CDR3 runs to 15 residues. V lost 1 base and J lost 6, with 14 bases in between. CDR3 protein: CASSLEGGASDTQYF. The CDR3 DNA is TGTGCCAGCAGCTTAGAAGGAGGGGCTAGCGATACGCAGTATTTT. The full variable domain, its missing parts supplied by reference TRBV7-8 and TRBJ2-3, is GAGVSQSPRYKVAKRGQDVALRCDPISGHVSLFWYQQALGQGPEFLTYFQNEAQLDKSGLPSDRFFAERPEGSVSTLKIQRTQQEDSAVYLCASSLEGGASDTQYFGPGTRLTVL.

V gene TRBV5-1 combines with J gene TRBJ2-7, with 8 nucleotides matching TRBD1. The length of the CDR3 is 14 residues. Germline loops: CDR1 SGHRS, CDR2 YFSETQ. Trimming at V came to 0 bases and at J to 2 bases, leaving 1 base not matched to a gene. Here the CDR3 reads CASSLATGAYEQYF. For the CDR3, the DNA is TGCGCCAGCAGCTTGGCGACAGGGGCCTACGAGCAGTACTTC.